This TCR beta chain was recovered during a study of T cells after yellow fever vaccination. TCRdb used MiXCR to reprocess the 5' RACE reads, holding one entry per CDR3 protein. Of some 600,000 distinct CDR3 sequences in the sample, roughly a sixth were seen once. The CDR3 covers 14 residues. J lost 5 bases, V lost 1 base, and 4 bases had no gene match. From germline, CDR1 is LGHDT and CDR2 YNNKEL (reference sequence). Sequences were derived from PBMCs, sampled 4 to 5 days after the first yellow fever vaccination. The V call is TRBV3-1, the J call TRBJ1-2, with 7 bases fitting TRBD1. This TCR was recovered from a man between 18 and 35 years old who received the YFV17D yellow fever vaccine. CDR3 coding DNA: TGTGCCAGCAGCCAAGCACCGGGACAGTATGGCTACACCTTC. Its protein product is CASSQAPGQYGYTF.